Presented here are 11 T cell receptor beta chains from one specimen sequenced in a study of identical twins. A single record per CDR3 protein comes from TCRdb applying MiXCR to the 5' RACE reads. The sample holds 700,000 or so distinct CDR3 sequences, over 8.5% seen once. Separately, the same data were catalogued under a study of yellow fever vaccine responses in identical twins.

The sample consisted of PBMCs. All receptors derive from a woman under 30 in good health.

This clonotype was detected ten times or more. The chain has TRBV28 and TRBJ2-7, with unresolved D. The length of the CDR3 is 10 residues. V lost 3 bases to trimming and J lost 6 bases, with 3 bases between them. Looked up from germline, CDR1 is MDHEN and CDR2 is SYDVKM. CDR3 protein: CASSFREQYF. The CDR3, as DNA: TGTGCCAGCAGTTTCCGCGAGCAGTACTTC. The full variable domain, rest sourced from reference TRBV28 and TRBJ2-7, is DVKVTQSSRYLVKRTGEKVFLECVQDMDHENMFWYRQDPGLGLRLIYFSYDVKMKEKGDIPEGYSVSREKKERFSLILESASTNQTSMYLCASSFREQYFGPGTRLTVT.

The rearrangement links TRBV20-1 to TRBJ2-7; 8 bases agree with TRBD1. Per germline, CDR1 DFQATT and CDR2 SNEGSKA (reference sequence). The CDR3 covers 12 residues. V lost 3 bases to trimming and J lost 6 bases; unmatched junction nucleotides: 4. The CDR3 DNA follows: TGCAGTGCTAGGGACAGGGAGGTCGAGCAGTACTTC. Amino acids: CSARDREVEQYF.

This clonotype was counted at least ten times. This sequence joins TRBV3-1 and TRBJ2-1; 8 bases match TRBD2. J was trimmed by 7 bases and V by 0 bases; bases with no gene match: 8. The CDR3 length is 16 residues. CDR1 is LGHDT, CDR2 YNNKEL, per germline (reference sequence). The DNA of the CDR3 is TGTGCCAGCAGCCAAGATGGCGGGGGGCTAAATAATGAGCAGTTCTTC. It yields the protein CASSQDGGGLNNEQFF.

The chain couples TRBV20-1 to TRBJ1-2; 12 bases map to TRBD1. Germline assignment: CDR1 DFQATT and CDR2 SNEGSKA (reference sequence). This CDR3 comprises 19 residues. V lost 0 bases to trimming and J lost 2 bases; unmatched junction nucleotides: 13. The CDR3: CSARDIVRDRGRENYGYTF. CDR3 nucleotide sequence: TGCAGTGCTAGAGATATCGTCCGGGACAGGGGGCGAGAGAACTATGGCTACACCTTC.

This clonotype showed up many times. The chain couples TRBV5-1 to TRBJ2-1; no reliable D call. The CDR3 totals 15 residues. Trimming left V 0 bases short and J 1 base short, with 8 bases between. Germline CDR1 reads SGHRS; CDR2 reads YFSETQ. The CDR3 DNA reads TGCGCCAGCAGCTTGGCCCCGACATCCTACAATGAGCAGTTCTTC. Translation: CASSLAPTSYNEQFF. The whole variable domain, filled in from reference TRBV5-1 and TRBJ2-1, reads KAGVTQTPRYLIKTRGQQVTLSCSPISGHRSVSWYQQTPGQGLQFLFEYFSETQRNKGNFPGRFSGRQFSNSRSEMNVSTLELGDSALYLCASSLAPTSYNEQFFGPGTRLTVL.

The chain links TRBV5-6 to TRBJ2-3, with D perhaps TRBD1 or TRBD2 (6 bases each). Germline-derived CDR1 and CDR2 are SGHDT and YYEEEE. CDR3 size: 15 residues. V was shortened by 5 bases and J by 0 bases, with 13 bases between the two germline ends. The CDR3 spells CASRIWGASTDTQYF. In DNA form, the CDR3 reads TGTGCCAGCAGGATTTGGGGGGCGAGCACAGATACGCAGTATTTT.

This clonotype was seen a few times. This chain joins TRBV4-2 and TRBJ2-2; 12 nucleotides match TRBD2. The CDR3 length is 18 residues. V lost 2 bases and J lost 4; bases outside the gene matches: 8. The germline V gene has CDR1 LGHNA and CDR2 YNFKEQ. The CDR3 DNA is TGTGCCAGCAGCCAACTAGGACTAGCGGGGTGGGCCACCGGGGAGCTGTTTTTT. As protein: CASSQLGLAGWATGELFF.

The CDR3 sequence is CASSWGLAAETQYF. The CDR3 DNA reads TGCGCCAGCAGCTGGGGACTAGCGGCAGAGACCCAGTACTTC. This chain uses TRBV5-1 with TRBJ2-5; 11 nucleotides line up with TRBD2. Trimming removed 3 bases from V and 4 bases from J; junction bases left unmatched: 2. The CDR3 is 14 amino acids. CDR1 SGHRS and CDR2 YFSETQ come from the germline V gene.

The rearrangement links TRBV28 to TRBJ2-2, with D perhaps being TRBD1 or TRBD2 (5 bases each). The V gene's germline CDR1 is MDHEN and CDR2 SYDVKM. Trimming pared 5 bases from V and 5 bases from J, leaving 15 bases between. The CDR3 is 15 residues long. DNA of the CDR3: TGTGCCAGCAGTCCGTCCCGGGACCTAACCGGGGAGCTGTTTTTT. Its translation is CASSPSRDLTGELFF.

The table lists this clonotype with a few counts. V and J are TRBV29-1 and TRBJ2-3; 7 bases fit TRBD1. Germline CDR1 is SQVTM and CDR2 is ANQGSEA. The CDR3 has 14 residues. The V segment lost 1 base and the J segment 3 bases; nucleotides outside the gene matches: 4. In nucleotides, the CDR3 is TGCAGCGTTGAAGGAGGGGGCCGGACAGATACGCAGTATTTT. It yields the protein CSVEGGGRTDTQYF.

This clonotype was observed a few times. The chain uses TRBV28 and TRBJ2-3, with TRBD1 matching 10 bases. This CDR3 is 17 amino acids long. Losses at the gene ends were 5 bases for V and 2 bases for J; bases not matched to a gene: 10. CDR1 is MDHEN and CDR2 is SYDVKM in the germline V gene. CDR3 amino acids: CASSPVGTGAYTDTQYF. The CDR3 DNA follows: TGTGCCAGCAGTCCCGTAGGGACAGGGGCTTACACAGATACGCAGTATTTT.